The 25 T cell receptor beta chains below come from one sample, sequenced in a study of regulatory T cells in long-lasting Graves disease. Time point given: newly diagnosed GD, antithyroid drugs for less than 3 months. Scientists built the TCR library using RNA that was extracted from PBMCs. With iRepertoire HTBI primers and Arm-PCR of CDR3 regions, TCR beta libraries were built. TCRdb recomputed calls from the multiplex PCR reads with MiXCR, one row per CDR3 protein. The sample lists 350,000 to 500,000 distinct CDR3 sequences, 15% to 20% seen once, with around 10% in the top ten. These sequences were also reported in another study, on T cells in Graves' hyperthyroidism and ophthalmopathy.

The starting material was peripheral blood mononuclear cells (PBMCs), obtained at new diagnosis, from a patient treated with antithyroid drugs. These receptors were taken from a woman in her thirties with Graves disease.

This clonotype has only a few counts. The CDR3 nucleotides are TGTGCCAGCATCCCCCGGGGAAACTATGGCTACACCTTC. Its protein product is CASIPRGNYGYTF. V usage is TRBV6-1 and J usage is TRBJ1-2; D not certain. V was pared by 7 bases and J by 2 bases, with 11 bases between. The germline V gene encodes CDR1 MNHNS and CDR2 SASEGT. The CDR3 length is 13 residues.

The table lists this clonotype with many counts. V and J are TRBV11-2 and TRBJ2-1, with D uncertain. The CDR3 sequence is 16 residues long. V lost 1 base to trimming and J lost 7 bases, with 17 bases between them. CDR1 and CDR2 from the germline V gene are SGHAT and FQNNGV. The CDR3 coding sequence is TGTGCCAGCAGCTTAGGTGGGATCTTCAAAGCTAATGAGCAGTTCTTC. Its protein is CASSLGGIFKANEQFF.

This clonotype appeared many times. The V and J genes are TRBV2 and TRBJ2-1, with 7 bases lining up with TRBD1. The CDR3 runs to 13 residues. After removal of 10 bases from V and 6 bases from J, the junction contained 9 bases not matched to a gene. The germline CDR1 and CDR2 sequences are SNHLY and FYNNEI. In DNA, the CDR3 is TGTGCCACCGACAGGGAAAGGCTCAATGAGCAGTTCTTC. Its translation: CATDRERLNEQFF. Drawing the rest from reference TRBV2 and TRBJ2-1, the complete variable domain is EPEVTQTPSHQVTQMGQEVILRCVPISNHLYFYWYRQILGQKVEFLVSFYNNEISEKSEIFDDQFSVERPDGSNFTLKIRSTKLEDSAMYFCATDRERLNEQFFGPGTRLTVL.

This clonotype was counted between two and nine times. The rearrangement links TRBV30 to TRBJ1-5, with a possible D match to TRBD1 (5 bases). This CDR3 contains 14 residues. V lost 2 bases and J lost 2, with 10 bases in between. Germline V gene lookup returns CDR1 GTSNPN and CDR2 SVGIG (reference sequence). The CDR3 sequence is CAWSLGARNQPQHF. The CDR3 DNA reads TGTGCCTGGAGTCTCGGGGCTCGCAATCAGCCCCAGCATTTT.

The V and J genes are TRBV7-2 and TRBJ2-3; 11 bases fit TRBD1. Trimming took 4 bases from V and 5 from J; bases not matched to a gene: 5. Germline V gives CDR1 SGHTA, CDR2 FQGNSA. There are 15 residues in the CDR3. The CDR3 bases are TGTGCCAGCAGCTCCGGACAGGGGGCTTTAGATACGCAGTATTTT. Translation: CASSSGQGALDTQYF.

The chain couples TRBV20-1 to TRBJ2-3; 15 positions match TRBD2. Trimming at V came to 4 bases and at J to 5 bases, leaving 7 bases not matched to a gene. Germline CDR1 DFQATT, CDR2 SNEGSKA (reference sequence). The CDR3 is 16 amino acids. Written as DNA, the CDR3 is TGCAGTGCTATTTCGGGACTAGCGGGAGGAGGAGATACGCAGTATTTT. Translation gives CSAISGLAGGGDTQYF.

The chain links TRBV20-1 to TRBJ2-1, with TRBD1 matching over 11 bases. J gave up 7 bases and V 5 bases, and 7 bases lay outside the gene matches. The CDR3 loop spans 14 amino acids. From germline, CDR1 is DFQATT and CDR2 SNEGSKA (reference sequence). The CDR3 sequence is CSAVPGQGVNEQFF. The CDR3 DNA is TGCAGTGCTGTCCCGGGACAGGGGGTGAATGAGCAGTTCTTC.

This clonotype was detected ten times or more. The V and J genes are TRBV27 and TRBJ2-3; the match to TRBD2 covers 7 bases. From germline, CDR1 is MNHEY and CDR2 SMNVEV (reference sequence). The CDR3 consists of 15 residues. The V and J ends lost 11 bases and 4 bases, in that order; junction bases with no gene match: 15. Here the CDR3 DNA reads TGTGCCGTCAGATCCGGGAGGCTAGAGGCAGATACGCAGTATTTT. Amino acid sequence: CAVRSGRLEADTQYF.

This clonotype was seen many times. The chain links TRBV2 to TRBJ2-1; no firm D call. This CDR3 contains 13 residues. Germline CDR1 reads SNHLY; CDR2 reads FYNNEI. V was pared by 6 bases and J by 5 bases, with 11 bases between. The CDR3 is CASRLDGNNEQFF. Written as DNA, the CDR3 is TGTGCCAGCAGGCTCGACGGAAACAATGAGCAGTTCTTC. The full variable domain, completed using reference TRBV2 and TRBJ2-1, is EPEVTQTPSHQVTQMGQEVILRCVPISNHLYFYWYRQILGQKVEFLVSFYNNEISEKSEIFDDQFSVERPDGSNFTLKIRSTKLEDSAMYFCASRLDGNNEQFFGPGTRLTVL.

This clonotype was counted a few times. The rearrangement links TRBV19 to TRBJ2-1, with TRBD2 matching over 11 bases. Germline V lookup: CDR1 LNHDA, CDR2 SQIVND (reference sequence). Trimming removed 7 bases from V and 10 bases from J; junction bases left unmatched: 15. The CDR3 is 16 residues long. The CDR3, as DNA: TGTGCCAGTACCACGGCCGGGACTAGCGGCAGTGGGGAGCAGTTCTTC. Translating it yields CASTTAGTSGSGEQFF.

This clonotype was recorded many times. J is TRBJ2-7 and V is TRBV27; TRBD1 matches 10 bases. This CDR3 is 15 amino acids long. Germline V gene data show CDR1 as MNHEY and CDR2 as SMNVEV (reference sequence). The ends lost 2 bases at V and 2 bases at J; junction bases unmatched: 3. CDR3 coding DNA: TGTGCCAGCAGTTTACAAGGGACAGGGGCCTACGAGCAGTACTTC. Translated, it gives CASSLQGTGAYEQYF.

In its sample, this clonotype was seen many times. The V gene is TRBV6-1, the J gene TRBJ2-1; D not certain. Germline-derived CDR1 and CDR2 are MNHNS and SASEGT. V gave up 5 bases and J gave up 3 bases, with 11 bases separating them. The CDR3 covers 14 residues. CDR3 nucleotide sequence: TGTGCCAGCAGTCCGGACGCATACTACAATGAGCAGTTCTTC. Protein product: CASSPDAYYNEQFF.

This clonotype was found many times. The chain couples TRBV5-1 to TRBJ1-4; 7 bases fit TRBD1. Germline V gene sequence: CDR1 SGHRS, CDR2 YFSETQ. The V gene end was trimmed by 4 bases and the J gene end by 7 bases; junction bases not matched to a gene: 13. The CDR3 runs to 16 residues. The CDR3 here is CASSVMTGSFPEKLFF. DNA of the CDR3: TGCGCCAGCAGCGTAATGACAGGGAGCTTTCCTGAAAAACTGTTTTTT.

This clonotype was found many times. The chain employs TRBV12-3 or TRBV12-4 and TRBJ1-5; no clear D gene. With 2 bases removed from V and 3 bases from J, the gap between germline ends came to 11 bases. The CDR3 extends over 15 amino acids. CDR3 amino acids: CASSLYLRHNQPQHF. CDR3 DNA sequence: TGTGCCAGCAGTTTATACCTGCGACACAATCAGCCCCAGCATTTT.

With regard to this clonotype: An end of the junction differs from the germline gene, which may be a read error. The chain couples TRBV19 to TRBJ2-1; TRBD1 might be the D (5 bases). The CDR3 loop spans 15 amino acids. Looked up from germline, CDR1 is LNHDA and CDR2 is SQIVND (reference sequence). Here the CDR3 DNA reads TGTGTCAGTACTCCGGTTGGGTCAGGGCTCAATGAGCAGTTCTTC. As protein: CVSTPVGSGLNEQFF.

This chain links TRBV5-6 with TRBJ2-1; TRBD2 aligns across 7 bases. V lost 1 base to trimming and J lost 4 bases; unmatched junction nucleotides: 23. This CDR3 has 21 amino acids. CDR1 SGHDT and CDR2 YYEEEE come from the germline V gene. The CDR3 DNA sequence: TGTGCCAGCAGCTTGTTCGGGCTACGGGGTCGGGCGGGAGTATGGTACAATGAGCAGTTCTTC. It is translated as CASSLFGLRGRAGVWYNEQFF.

This clonotype occurred many times. The chain carries TRBV11-2 and TRBJ1-5; no reliable D call. V gave up 1 base and J gave up 7 bases, with 11 bases separating them. The CDR3 is 14 amino acids. CDR1 and CDR2 from the germline V gene are SGHAT and FQNNGV. In DNA form, the CDR3 reads TGTGCCAGCAGCTTAGCGGGGATGGGGCAGCCCCAGCATTTT. Translated: CASSLAGMGQPQHF. The full variable domain, in which reference TRBV11-2 and TRBJ1-5 provide the parts outside the CDR3, is EAGVAQSPRYKIIEKRQSVAFWCNPISGHATLYWYQQILGQGPKLLIQFQNNGVVDDSQLPKDRFSAERLKGVDSTLKIQPAKLEDSAVYLCASSLAGMGQPQHFGDGTRLSIL.

CDR3 sequence reads: CASSGGPDEQYF. The CDR3, as DNA: TGTGCCAGCTCGGGAGGGCCGGACGAGCAGTACTTC. The chain uses TRBV6-1 and TRBJ2-7; TRBD2 aligns across 8 bases. Trimming at V came to 8 bases and at J to 5 bases, leaving 5 bases not matched to a gene. CDR3 length equals 12 residues. The germline V gene has CDR1 MNHNS and CDR2 SASEGT.

In its sample, this clonotype was seen many times. The V call is TRBV27, the J call TRBJ2-5, with 8 bases identical to TRBD2. V shed 3 bases, J shed 2 bases, and the junction held 5 bases outside the gene matches. Germline CDR1 is MNHEY and CDR2 is SMNVEV (reference sequence). This CDR3 is built from 15 residues. This chain's CDR3 is CASSLSSGVQETQYF. DNA for the CDR3: TGTGCCAGCAGTTTGAGTAGCGGGGTACAAGAGACCCAGTACTTC.

The chain is built from TRBV6-2 or TRBV6-3 and TRBJ2-7; D may correspond to TRBD1 or TRBD2 (5 bases each). V lost 7 bases to trimming and J lost 3 bases, with 16 bases between them. The CDR3 sequence is 14 residues long. The germline gives CDR1 MNHEY, CDR2 SVGEGT. CDR3 protein: CASNPGTGGYEQYF. CDR3 DNA: TGTGCCAGCAATCCGGGAACAGGTGGCTACGAGCAGTACTTC.

The chain couples TRBV6-1 to TRBJ2-4, with TRBD1 matching 8 bases. V was pared by 6 bases and J by 9 bases, with 7 bases of the junction left unmatched. The CDR3 has 13 residues. Germline CDR1 is MNHNS and CDR2 is SASEGT. CDR3 DNA: TGTGCCAGCAGCACTCAGGGGGCTGGCATTCAGTACTTC. It encodes CASSTQGAGIQYF.

The sample holds many counts of this clonotype. This sequence joins TRBV6-5 and TRBJ1-1, with 10 nucleotides matching TRBD1. The CDR3 has 14 residues. Germline V CDR1 and CDR2: MNHEY, SVGAGI. Germline trimming cut 2 bases from V and 4 bases from J; bases unmatched to any gene: 1. CDR3 protein: CASSYGTGVTEAFF. Here the CDR3 DNA reads TGTGCCAGCAGTTACGGGACAGGGGTCACTGAAGCTTTCTTT.

This clonotype was picked up a small number of times. The chain combines TRBV5-1 with TRBJ2-2, with 10 bases identical to TRBD1. V shed 4 bases, J shed 7 bases, and the junction held 7 bases outside the gene matches. Germline lookup yields CDR1 SGHRS and CDR2 YFSETQ. This CDR3 region has 15 residues. For the CDR3, the DNA is TGCGCCAGCAGCGCCGGGACAGGGGATGACGGGGAGCTGTTTTTT. It translates to CASSAGTGDDGELFF.

This clonotype was counted ten times or more. The V gene is TRBV20-1, the J gene TRBJ2-1; D not resolved. The CDR3 is 11 residues long. V was clipped by 3 bases and J by 8 bases, with 8 bases between them. In germline, CDR1 is DFQATT, CDR2 SNEGSKA (reference sequence). The CDR3 sequence: CSARVVDEQFF. For the CDR3, the DNA is TGCAGTGCTAGGGTTGTGGATGAGCAGTTCTTC.

This clonotype was picked up a small number of times. The genes are TRBV4-1 and TRBJ1-2; D is unclear. The CDR3 runs to 16 residues. Trimming shortened V by 0 bases and J by 6 bases, and 17 bases separated the two germline ends. The germline V gene encodes CDR1 MGHRA and CDR2 YSYEKL. CDR3 coding DNA: TGCGCCAGCAGCCAAGAAGAAGGATCCCGACTGGATGGCTACACCTTC. Encoded protein: CASSQEEGSRLDGYTF.